The 6 T cell receptor beta chains below all came from one sample that was sequenced in a study of blood T cell repertoires in COVID-19. Generated by immunoSEQ multiplex PCR, the TCRdb table keeps only in-frame clones and is missing some. The sample includes over 200,000 clones, about nine tenths of them seen just once. The sequenced material came from peripheral blood. These receptors came from a person aged 18 to 29 with COVID-19, enrolled during active disease.

The gene calls are TRBV7-2 and TRBJ2-1; possibly TRBD2 for D (6 bases). CDR3 length: 15 amino acids. With 2 bases removed from V and 7 bases from J, the gap between germline ends came to 15 bases. Germline V gives CDR1 SGHTA, CDR2 FQGNSA. The CDR3 region is CASSLSGRVRNEQFF. The CDR3 DNA reads as TGTGCCAGCAGCTTAAGCGGGCGAGTGAGGAATGAGCAGTTCTTC. The variable domain in full, with the rest retrieved from reference TRBV7-2 and TRBJ2-1, is GAGVSQSPSNKVTEKGKDVELRCDPISGHTALYWYRQSLGQGLEFLIYFQGNSAPDKSGLPSDRFSAERTGGSVSTLTIQRTQQEDSAVYLCASSLSGRVRNEQFFGPGTRLTVL.

The rearrangement uses TRBV12-3 or TRBV12-4 and TRBJ2-5; the match to TRBD1 covers 8 bases. This CDR3 is 12 amino acids long. Germline trimming cut 5 bases from V and 4 bases from J; bases unmatched to any gene: 0. The CDR3 DNA sequence: TGTGCCAGCAGTACAGGGGGAGAGACCCAGTACTTC. This codes for CASSTGGETQYF.

The chain is built from TRBV12-5 and TRBJ2-3; no clear D. V was cut by 1 base and J by 6 bases, with 8 bases left in between. Germline CDR1 reads LGHNT; CDR2 reads FRNRAP. The CDR3 is made up of 13 amino acids. CDR3 region: CASGLAPTDTQYF. CDR3 DNA sequence: TGTGCTAGTGGTTTGGCGCCTACGGATACGCAGTATTTT.

This chain joins TRBV6-6 and TRBJ2-1; TRBD1 is a possible D gene (6 bases). The germline V and J ends were trimmed by 6 bases and 6 bases, with 12 bases remaining between them. This CDR3 region has 13 residues. Germline-derived CDR1 and CDR2 are MNHNY and SVGAGI (reference sequence). The chain's CDR3 is CASRPGTSNEQFF. The CDR3 DNA sequence: TGTGCCAGCAGACCCGGGACAAGCAATGAGCAGTTCTTC.

The chain combines TRBV6-5 with TRBJ2-3; 14 positions agree with TRBD2. The CDR3 extends over 15 amino acids. With 9 bases clipped from V and 3 bases from J, the junction kept 5 bases outside the gene matches. Germline V gene lookup returns CDR1 MNHEY and CDR2 SVGAGI. The CDR3 is CASTGLAGGTDTQYF. In DNA form, the CDR3 reads TGTGCCAGTACCGGACTAGCGGGAGGTACAGATACGCAGTATTTT.

This clone was observed a single time. The chain has TRBV2 and TRBJ2-7, with D tentatively TRBD2 (6 bases). Trimming pared 6 bases from V and 4 bases from J, leaving 16 bases between. Germline assignment: CDR1 SNHLY and CDR2 FYNNEI. The CDR3 length is 14 residues. The CDR3 DNA reads as TGTGCCAGCAGACCTTCGGGACTCACATACGAGCAGTACTTC. Protein: CASRPSGLTYEQYF.